A selection of T cell receptor beta chains follows, all from one sample in a study of blood T cell repertoires in COVID-19. The assay was immunoSEQ multiplex PCR, and TCRdb's table has in-frame clones only and misses some. This table has 400,000 to 500,000 clones, about 88% appearing once. Sequenced: PBMCs or T cells enriched from blood (not recorded which). These receptors originate from a woman under 30 who had been exposed to COVID-19. Both conserved end residues are part of each CDR3. A D gene is named only where the DNA matches it firmly. Size tells how often a clone was seen (once, few, many) or the class of an expanded clone, and some rows leave it out.

>TRBD1|TRBJ2-6|NA|TRBV18
TGTGCCAGCTCAACCATGGGACAGGGGAACTCTGGGGCCAACGTCCTGACTTTC
CASSTMGQGNSGANVLTF
>NA|TRBJ1-1|NA|TRBV2
TGTGCCAGCAGTGAAAGCGGAGGCATGGGAACTGAAGCTTTCTTT
CASSESGGMGTEAFF
>NA|TRBJ1-6|once|TRBV4-3
TGCGCCAGCAGCCAAGGACAGTCGCTTTCACCCCTCCACTTT
CASSQGQSLSPLHF
>NA|TRBJ1-5|NA|TRBV15
TGTGCCACCAGTCCACAGGGTTGGCAGCCCCAGCATTTT
CATSPQGWQPQHF
>NA|TRBJ1-3|NA|TRBV4-3
TGCGCCAGCAGCCGAGATCAGGGGCCTGGAAACACCATATATTTT
CASSRDQGPGNTIYF
>NA|TRBJ2-6|NA|TRBV13
TGTGCCAGCAGTTCCTCAACAAACCACGGGCCCCCGGGATCTGGGGCCAACGTCCTGACTTTC
CASSSSTNHGPPGSGANVLTF
>NA|TRBJ1-4|NA|TRBV7-2
TGTGCCAGCAGCTCCCTGCTAGGTGAAAAACTGTTTTTT
CASSSLLGEKLFF
>NA|TRBJ1-5|NA|TRBV6-5
TGTGCCAGCATTGCTGGACAATCCAATCAGCCCCAGCATTTT
CASIAGQSNQPQHF
>TRBD1|TRBJ1-1|NA|TRBV7-2
TGTGCCAGCAGCCCTTCCGGGACAGTGAACACTGAAGCTTTCTTT
CASSPSGTVNTEAFF
>NA|TRBJ2-7|NA|TRBV28
TGTGCCAGCAGCCCGAGGTACGAGCAGTACTTC
CASSPRYEQYF
>NA|TRBJ1-4|NA|TRBV7-2
TGTGCCAGCAGCCCAATTCGGGGAGAAAAACTGTTTTTT
CASSPIRGEKLFF
>TRBD1|TRBJ2-7|NA|TRBV11-2
TGTGCCAGCAGCGTAGGGGGCGTTGGTCCCTACGAGCAGTACTTC
CASSVGGVGPYEQYF
>NA|TRBJ1-6|few|TRBV2
TGTGCCAGCAGCCACAGCTCCTATAATTCACCCCTCCACTTT
CASSHSSYNSPLHF
>NA|TRBJ2-7|NA|TRBV13
TGTGCCAGCAGCTTATCCCACAGGGGAACAGGAGGGGACTTC
CASSLSHRGTGGDF
>TRBD1|TRBJ2-7|NA|TRBV5-1
TGCGCCAGCAGCTACGGGACAGGGGGCGGCTACGAGCAGTACTTC
CASSYGTGGGYEQYF
>NA|TRBJ1-6|NA|TRBV7-3
TGTGCCAGCAGCCTCCGGGACAAGGCGGCCCCCCTCCACTTT
CASSLRDKAAPLHF
>TRBD2|TRBJ2-7|NA|TRBV4-2
TGTGCCAGCAGCCAAAATCACGGGACTAGCGGGGGGGCCGGGCAGTACTTC
CASSQNHGTSGGAGQYF
>NA|TRBJ2-5|NA|TRBV5-1
TGCGCCAGCAGCCCTATTAGACAGTCTGGGGAGACCCAGTACTTC
CASSPIRQSGETQYF
>TRBD2|TRBJ2-7|NA|TRBV3-1/TRBV3-2
TGTGCCAGCAGCCAAGTGTCCGCGGGAGTGGGGGAGCAGTACTTC
CASSQVSAGVGEQYF
>NA|TRBJ1-1|NA|TRBV25-1
TGTGCCAGCAATAACGCAGGGGCGACTGAAGCTTTCTTT
CASNNAGATEAFF
>TRBD1|TRBJ2-2|NA|TRBV24-1
TGTGCCACCAGTGACCCCCGGGACAGAGTTGCCGGGGAGCTGTTTTTT
CATSDPRDRVAGELFF
>NA|TRBJ2-1|NA|TRBV3-1/TRBV3-2
TGTGCCAGTAGCCAAGTCGGGGACAATGAGCAGTTCTTC
CASSQVGDNEQFF
>NA|TRBJ1-2|NA|TRBV12-3/TRBV12-4
TGTGCCAGCAGAAACCCTGCCGGGGGAGGCTACACCTTC
CASRNPAGGGYTF
>NA|TRBJ1-5|few|TRBV27
TGTGCCAGCAGTTTCTCCGGTCAGCCCCAGCATTTT
CASSFSGQPQHF
>NA|TRBJ1-1|NA|TRBV4-1
TGCGCCAGCAGCCAAGGGCCGGGAGTATACACTGAAGCTTTCTTT
CASSQGPGVYTEAFF
>NA|TRBJ1-1|few|TRBV28
TGTGCCAGCAGTTTAGTGGCGTGGGCCGGGAACACTGAAGCTTTCTTT
CASSLVAWAGNTEAFF
>NA|TRBJ2-1|NA|TRBV18
TGTGCCAGCTCACCATTCGAGGGAAATGAGCAGTTCTTC
CASSPFEGNEQFF
>TRBD1|TRBJ2-7|NA|TRBV28
TGTGCCAGCAGTTTAAACAGGGGCTACGAGCAGTACTTC
CASSLNRGYEQYF
>NA|TRBJ1-3|NA|TRBV19
TGTGCCAGTAGTACAGGCTCCTCTGGAAACACCATATATTTT
CASSTGSSGNTIYF
>TRBD1|TRBJ2-7|NA|TRBV2
TGTGCCAGCAGTGGGGACAGTCCCTACGAGCAGTACTTC
CASSGDSPYEQYF
>NA|TRBJ1-1|once|TRBV21-1
TGTGCCAGCAGCACTAGGAGGGATACTGAAGCTTTCTTT
CASSTRRDTEAFF
>NA|TRBJ1-3|NA|TRBV28
TGTGCCAGCAGTTTAATGCAGAGAAACACCATATATTTT
CASSLMQRNTIYF
>NA|TRBJ1-2|NA|TRBV4-3
TGCGCCAGCAGCCAAGTGGGAGGGGGAGGCAGCTATGGCTACACCTTC
CASSQVGGGGSYGYTF
>TRBD1|TRBJ2-7|once|TRBV19
TGTGCCAGTAGTTTAGGGACAGGGGGCAGCGACGAGCAGTACTTC
CASSLGTGGSDEQYF
>NA|TRBJ2-7|few|TRBV7-8
TGTGCCAGCAGCTTAGTAGCAGGGTCCTACGAGCAGTACTTC
CASSLVAGSYEQYF
>NA|TRBJ2-7|NA|TRBV5-5
TGTGCCAGCAGCTTTTTAGGGGGAACTACCCCCTACGAGCAGTACTTC
CASSFLGGTTPYEQYF
>NA|TRBJ1-1|NA|TRBV19
TGTGCCAGTAGTATTCAGGTGAAGGCTGAAGCTTTCTTT
CASSIQVKAEAFF
>NA|TRBJ2-1|NA|TRBV5-4
TGTGCCAGCAGCGGGCCCCGCCAGGGAGGTGAGCAGTTCTTC
CASSGPRQGGEQFF
>TRBD1|TRBJ2-7|NA|TRBV6-6
TGTGCCAGCAGTTACGGACAGGGGAACGAGCAGTACTTC
CASSYGQGNEQYF
>TRBD1|TRBJ2-1|NA|TRBV7-9
TGTGCCAGCAGCCCAGGACAGGACCTTTACAATGAGCAGTTCTTC
CASSPGQDLYNEQFF
>NA|TRBJ1-4|NA|TRBV4-2
TGTGCCAGCAGCCCCCCCGGGAACAAAGCTGAAAAACTGTTTTTT
CASSPPGNKAEKLFF
>NA|TRBJ1-6|NA|TRBV5-6
TGTGCCAGCAGCTTTGGCAATCATAATTCACCCCTCCACTTT
CASSFGNHNSPLHF
>TRBD2|TRBJ2-7|NA|TRBV3-1/TRBV3-2
TGTGCCAGCAGCCAGACTAGCGGGAGATCCTACGAGCAGTACTTC
CASSQTSGRSYEQYF